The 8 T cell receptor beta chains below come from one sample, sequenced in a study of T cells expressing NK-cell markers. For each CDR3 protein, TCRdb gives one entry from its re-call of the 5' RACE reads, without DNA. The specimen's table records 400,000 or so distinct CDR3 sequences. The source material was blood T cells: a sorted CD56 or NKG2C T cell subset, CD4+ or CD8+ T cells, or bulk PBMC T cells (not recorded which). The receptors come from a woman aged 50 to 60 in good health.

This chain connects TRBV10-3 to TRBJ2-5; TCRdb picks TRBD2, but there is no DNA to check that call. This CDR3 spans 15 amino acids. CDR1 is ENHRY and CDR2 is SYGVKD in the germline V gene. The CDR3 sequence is CAISASLLAGETQYF.

Here the CDR3 reads CSVVIGYEQFF. The chain combines TRBV29-1 with TRBJ2-1. The CDR3 length is 11 residues. Germline V gene sequence: CDR1 SQVTM, CDR2 ANQGSEA.

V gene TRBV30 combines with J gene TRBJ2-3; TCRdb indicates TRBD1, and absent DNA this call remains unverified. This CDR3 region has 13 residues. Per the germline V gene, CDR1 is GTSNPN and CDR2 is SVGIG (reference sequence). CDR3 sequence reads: CAWSRDLSDTQYF.

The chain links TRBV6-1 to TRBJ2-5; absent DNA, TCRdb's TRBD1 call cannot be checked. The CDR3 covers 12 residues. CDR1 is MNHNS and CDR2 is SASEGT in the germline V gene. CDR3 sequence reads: CASKNRGETQYF.

CDR3: CASSFYRGDTYEQYF. The rearrangement joins TRBV7-9 to TRBJ2-7; the TRBD1 assignment by TCRdb is unverifiable without DNA. Germline-derived CDR1 and CDR2 are SEHNR and FQNEAQ (reference sequence). This CDR3 spans 15 amino acids. Using reference TRBV7-9 and TRBJ2-7 for the parts outside the CDR3, the full variable domain is DTGVSQNPRHKITKRGQNVTFRCDPISEHNRLYWYRQTLGQGPEFLTYFQNEAQLEKSRLLSDRFSAERPKGSFSTLEIQRTEQGDSAMYLCASSFYRGDTYEQYFGPGTRLTVT.

This CDR3 reads CASSTRQGFDEQFF. J is TRBJ2-1 and V is TRBV9; the D gene TCRdb calls, TRBD1, cannot be checked with no DNA. The V gene's germline CDR1 is SGDLS and CDR2 YYNGEE. CDR3 length: 14 residues.

CDR3 sequence reads: CSVEDLRWGYTF. The chain uses TRBV29-1 and TRBJ1-2. Germline assignment: CDR1 SQVTM and CDR2 ANQGSEA. The CDR3 loop spans 12 amino acids.

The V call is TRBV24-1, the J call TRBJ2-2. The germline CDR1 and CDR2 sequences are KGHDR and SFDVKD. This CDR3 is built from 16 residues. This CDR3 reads CATSDLPGANTGELFF.